What follows are 5 T cell receptor beta chains derived from one specimen sequenced in a study of blood T cell repertoires in COVID-19. TCRdb keeps only in-frame clones here, not all; method: immunoSEQ multiplex PCR. Among about 80,000 clones listed, approximately 80% were seen once. The sequenced material came from peripheral blood. The source of these receptors is a man older than 75 with acute or convalescent COVID-19.

V gene TRBV11-2 combines with J gene TRBJ2-5; 8 bases are shared with TRBD2. Germline CDR1 is SGHAT and CDR2 is FQNNGV. The CDR3 runs to 14 residues. J was trimmed by 6 bases and V by 5 bases; bases with no gene match: 8. The CDR3 protein is CASSPGGGLKTQYF. The CDR3 coding sequence is TGTGCCAGCAGCCCCGGGGGGGGGTTAAAGACCCAGTACTTC.

The V call is TRBV14, the J call TRBJ1-2; D remains unclear. Germline V lookup: CDR1 SGHDN, CDR2 FVKESK. The length of the CDR3 is 13 residues. V dropped 0 bases and J dropped 8 bases, with 10 bases sitting between them. The CDR3 coding sequence is TGTGCCAGCAGCCAAGAGAGGGAGTGGGGCTACACCTTC. Protein sequence: CASSQEREWGYTF.

J is TRBJ1-2 and V is TRBV19, with 7 bases lining up with TRBD1. The CDR3 runs 13 residues. V trimming: 6 bases; J trimming: 4 bases; junction bases outside the gene matches: 5. The germline gives CDR1 LNHDA, CDR2 SQIVND (reference sequence). The CDR3 protein is CASRRQGSYGYTF. The CDR3 DNA follows: TGTGCCAGTAGACGACAGGGCAGCTATGGCTACACCTTC.

The rearrangement joins TRBV6-1 to TRBJ1-2, with D possibly matching TRBD1 (5 bases). The V and J ends lost 0 bases and 4 bases respectively, with 12 bases between them. Germline lookup yields CDR1 MNHNS and CDR2 SASEGT. This CDR3 contains 15 residues. DNA of the CDR3: TGTGCCAGCAGTGAAGCGCTTGGGGGAGGCTATGGCTACACCTTC. It yields the protein CASSEALGGGYGYTF.

This clone occurred once. This chain joins TRBV7-3 and TRBJ1-6; D possibly corresponds to TRBD1 (6 bases). Trimming took 5 bases from V and 6 from J, leaving 11 bases between them. This CDR3 contains 14 residues. Germline values: CDR1 SGHTA, CDR2 FQGTGA. The DNA for the CDR3 is TGTGCCAGCAGCGCCCGGACAGCTAATTCACCCCTCCACTTT. It yields the protein CASSARTANSPLHF.